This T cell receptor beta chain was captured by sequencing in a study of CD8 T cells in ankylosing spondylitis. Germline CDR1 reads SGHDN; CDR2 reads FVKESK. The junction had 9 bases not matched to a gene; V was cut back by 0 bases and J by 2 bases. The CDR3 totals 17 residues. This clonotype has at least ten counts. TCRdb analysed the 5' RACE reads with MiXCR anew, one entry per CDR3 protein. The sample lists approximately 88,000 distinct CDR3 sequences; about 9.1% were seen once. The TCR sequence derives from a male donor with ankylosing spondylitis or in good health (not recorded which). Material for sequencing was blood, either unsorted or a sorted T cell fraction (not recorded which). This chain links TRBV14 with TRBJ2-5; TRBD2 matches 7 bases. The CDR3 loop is CASSQERRASGQETQYF. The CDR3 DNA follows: TGTGCCAGCAGCCAAGAAAGGAGGGCTAGCGGACAAGAGACCCAGTACTTC.